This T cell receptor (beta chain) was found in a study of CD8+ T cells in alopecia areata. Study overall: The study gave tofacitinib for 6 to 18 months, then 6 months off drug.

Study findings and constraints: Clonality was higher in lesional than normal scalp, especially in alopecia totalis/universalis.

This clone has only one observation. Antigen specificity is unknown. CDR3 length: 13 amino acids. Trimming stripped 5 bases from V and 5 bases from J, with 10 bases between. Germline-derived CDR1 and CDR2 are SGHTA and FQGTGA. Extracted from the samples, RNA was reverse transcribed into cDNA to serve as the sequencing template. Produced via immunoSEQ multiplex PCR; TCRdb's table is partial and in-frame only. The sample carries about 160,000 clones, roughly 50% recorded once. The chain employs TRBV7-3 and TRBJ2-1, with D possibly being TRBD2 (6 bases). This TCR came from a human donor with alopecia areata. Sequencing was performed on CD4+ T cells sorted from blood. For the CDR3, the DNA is TGTGCCAGCAGCACCAGGACTAACAATGAGCAGTTCTTC. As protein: CASSTRTNNEQFF.